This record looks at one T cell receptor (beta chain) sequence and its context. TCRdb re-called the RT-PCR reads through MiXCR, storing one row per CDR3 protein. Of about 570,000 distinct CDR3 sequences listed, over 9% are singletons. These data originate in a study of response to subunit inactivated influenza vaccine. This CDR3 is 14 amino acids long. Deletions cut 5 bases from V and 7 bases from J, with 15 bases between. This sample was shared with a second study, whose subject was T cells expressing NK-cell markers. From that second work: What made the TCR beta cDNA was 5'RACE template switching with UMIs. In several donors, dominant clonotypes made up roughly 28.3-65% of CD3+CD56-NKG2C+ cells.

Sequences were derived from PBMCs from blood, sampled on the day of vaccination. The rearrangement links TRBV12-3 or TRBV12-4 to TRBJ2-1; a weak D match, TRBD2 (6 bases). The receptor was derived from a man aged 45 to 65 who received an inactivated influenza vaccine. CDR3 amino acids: CASSRSGTPNEQFF. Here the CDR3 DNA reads TGTGCCAGCAGTCGATCCGGGACTCCTAATGAGCAGTTCTTC.